This T cell receptor beta chain was sequenced during a study of CD8 T cells in ankylosing spondylitis. Study conclusions and caveats: Prior work had noted some motif variants in reactive arthritis blood and synovial fluid.

This clonotype was found a few times. As yet, its antigen is unknown. Generation of TCR beta libraries employed quantitative 5'-RACE incorporating molecular barcodes. Each CDR3 protein gets one entry after TCRdb re-called the 5' RACE reads with MiXCR. Seen here are around 300,000 distinct CDR3 sequences, roughly 20% observed once, and the top ten hold about 3.5%. Germline CDR1 MNHEY, CDR2 SVGAGI. Deletions cut 10 bases from V and 1 base from J, with 19 bases between. There are 15 residues in the CDR3. The chain uses TRBV6-5 and TRBJ1-2; D uncertain. This sequence was found in a female donor with ankylosing spondylitis or in good health (not recorded which). The sample comprised blood, either unsorted or a sorted T cell fraction (not recorded which). Written as DNA, the CDR3 is TGTGCCACCCGTTCCCGGACGCGACATAACTATGGCTACACCTTC. This encodes CATRSRTRHNYGYTF.